These 11 T cell receptor beta chains were sequenced from one sample in a study of blood T cell repertoires in COVID-19. Profiled with immunoSEQ multiplex PCR; TCRdb holds only in-frame clones, not every one. The table shows about 54,000 clones, with 85% to 95% occurring only once. Sequencing was done on a sample of peripheral blood. These receptors were taken from a middle-aged man with acute or convalescent COVID-19.

This chain uses TRBV27 with TRBJ1-5; TRBD1 might be the D (5 bases). CDR3 size: 14 residues. Trimming cost V 5 bases and J 2 bases, with 10 bases left between them. The germline gives CDR1 MNHEY, CDR2 SMNVEV (reference sequence). CDR3: CASSLGGGNQPQHF. Written as DNA, the CDR3 is TGTGCCAGCAGTCTCGGGGGGGGCAATCAGCCCCAGCATTTT.

The chain couples TRBV5-1 to TRBJ1-1; the D gene is possibly TRBD1 (5 bases). This CDR3 comprises 15 residues. Germline V gene lookup returns CDR1 SGHRS and CDR2 YFSETQ. The V and J ends lost 0 bases and 0 bases respectively, with 9 bases between them. The CDR3 reads CASSLEGPVNTEAFF. DNA of the CDR3: TGCGCCAGCAGCTTGGAGGGGCCAGTGAACACTGAAGCTTTCTTT.

A single count supports this clone. CDR3 in amino acids: CASRFLAEGNEQFF. For the CDR3, the DNA is TGTGCCAGCCGATTCCTGGCGGAGGGGAATGAGCAGTTCTTC. This chain joins TRBV3-1 (or the pseudogene TRBV3-2) and TRBJ2-1; D might be TRBD2 (6 bases). Germline CDR1 and CDR2: LGHDT and YNNKEL (reference sequence). V was pared by 8 bases and J by 7 bases, with 18 bases between. This CDR3 is 14 amino acids long.

This clone appeared a single time. This chain connects TRBV27 to TRBJ2-7, with 12 nucleotides matching TRBD2. This CDR3 has 14 amino acids. V was pared by 6 bases and J by 4 bases, with 4 bases of the junction left unmatched. Germline values: CDR1 MNHEY, CDR2 SMNVEV (reference sequence). Here the CDR3 DNA reads TGTGCCAGCAGGCTAGCGGGAGGGGGTTACGAGCAGTACTTC. Protein: CASRLAGGGYEQYF.

This clone was detected once. V gene TRBV6-4 combines with J gene TRBJ2-3; 7 nucleotides match TRBD2. Germline V gene sequence: CDR1 MRHNA, CDR2 SNTAGT. There are 13 residues in the CDR3. Losses at the gene ends were 6 bases for V and 4 bases for J; bases not matched to a gene: 4. CDR3 protein: CASSGEGPDTQYF. The CDR3 coding sequence is TGTGCCAGCAGCGGGGAGGGCCCAGATACGCAGTATTTT.

The chain combines TRBV6-6 with TRBJ1-1; D gene ambiguous. Germline V gene sequence: CDR1 MNHNY, CDR2 SVGAGI (reference sequence). This CDR3 is built from 16 residues. Trimming removed 7 bases from V and 5 bases from J, with 23 bases in between. The CDR3 loop is CASTLAGQRTTTEAFF. The DNA of the CDR3 is TGTGCCAGCACCCTTGCTGGCCAGCGGACCACTACTGAAGCTTTCTTT.

This chain joins TRBV6-5 and TRBJ1-1; tentative D call: TRBD1 (6 bases). This CDR3 is built from 15 residues. Trimming took 5 bases from V and 0 from J, leaving 13 bases between them. Germline CDR1 is MNHEY and CDR2 is SVGAGI. CDR3 amino acids: CASSLPGQLNTEAFF. The CDR3 nucleotides read TGTGCCAGCAGTCTCCCCGGACAGTTGAACACTGAAGCTTTCTTT.

V is TRBV5-1 and J is TRBJ2-7; 10 positions agree with TRBD2. Germline V gives CDR1 SGHRS, CDR2 YFSETQ. The CDR3 is 18 residues long. V lost 4 bases and J lost 2; bases outside the gene matches: 15. CDR3 amino acids: CASSGGVAGGDIPYEQYF. CDR3 nucleotide sequence: TGCGCCAGCAGCGGGGGGGTAGCGGGAGGAGATATCCCCTACGAGCAGTACTTC.

This rearrangement joins TRBV4-2 to TRBJ2-3; TRBD2 matches 9 bases. This CDR3 spans 20 amino acids. V lost 0 bases, J lost 3 bases, and 16 bases stayed unmatched. Germline loops: CDR1 LGHNA, CDR2 YNFKEQ. CDR3 sequence (DNA): TGTGCCAGCAGCCAAGATGACGCCCTCGATAGCGGGAGTGTTACAGATACGCAGTATTTT. Encoded protein: CASSQDDALDSGSVTDTQYF.

The genes are TRBV25-1 and TRBJ1-2; tentative D call: TRBD1 (5 bases). CDR1 and CDR2 from the germline V gene are MGHDK and SYGVNS. This CDR3 has 16 amino acids. Trimming shortened V by 8 bases and J by 7 bases, and 26 bases separated the two germline ends. The CDR3 region has the DNA TGTGCCAGCTTAGGGGCCAGGGACCCCACCGGGGGTGGCTACACCTTC. Translated, it gives CASLGARDPTGGGYTF.

The chain links TRBV4-1 to TRBJ2-1; unclear D gene. CDR3 length equals 14 residues. Germline assignment: CDR1 MGHRA and CDR2 YSYEKL. Trimming removed 0 bases at V and 5 bases at J, with 8 bases between. CDR3 coding DNA: TGCGCCAGCAGCCAAGACAGATCCCACAATGAGCAGTTCTTC. It translates to CASSQDRSHNEQFF.